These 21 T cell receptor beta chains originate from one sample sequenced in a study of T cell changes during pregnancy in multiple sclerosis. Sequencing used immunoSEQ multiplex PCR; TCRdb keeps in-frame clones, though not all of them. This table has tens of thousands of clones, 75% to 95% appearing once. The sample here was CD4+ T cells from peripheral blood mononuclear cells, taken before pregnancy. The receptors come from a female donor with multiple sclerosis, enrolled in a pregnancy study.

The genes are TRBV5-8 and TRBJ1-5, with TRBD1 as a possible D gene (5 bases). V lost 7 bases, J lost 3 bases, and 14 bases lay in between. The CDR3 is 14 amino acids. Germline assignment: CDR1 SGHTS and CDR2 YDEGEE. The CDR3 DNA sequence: TGTGCCAGCGTCCAGGGAATTGACAATCAGCCCCAGCATTTT. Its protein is CASVQGIDNQPQHF.

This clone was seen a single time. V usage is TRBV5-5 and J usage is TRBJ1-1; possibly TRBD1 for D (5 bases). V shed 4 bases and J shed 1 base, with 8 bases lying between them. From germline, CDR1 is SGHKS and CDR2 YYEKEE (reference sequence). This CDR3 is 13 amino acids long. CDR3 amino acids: CASSRTGNTEAFF. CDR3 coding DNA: TGTGCCAGCAGCCGAACAGGGAACACTGAAGCTTTCTTT.

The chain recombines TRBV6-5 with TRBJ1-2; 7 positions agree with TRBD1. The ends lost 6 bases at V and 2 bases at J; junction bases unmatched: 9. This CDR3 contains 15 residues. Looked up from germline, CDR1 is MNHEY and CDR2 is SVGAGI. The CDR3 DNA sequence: TGTGCCAGCAGCCCCTACCCGACAGGGAACTATGGCTACACCTTC. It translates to CASSPYPTGNYGYTF.

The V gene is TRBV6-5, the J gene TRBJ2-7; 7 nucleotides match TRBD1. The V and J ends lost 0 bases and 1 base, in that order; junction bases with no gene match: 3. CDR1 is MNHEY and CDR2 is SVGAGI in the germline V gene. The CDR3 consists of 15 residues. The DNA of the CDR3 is TGTGCCAGCAGTTACTCACCAGGGGGTTCCTACGAGCAGTACTTC. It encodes CASSYSPGGSYEQYF.

The CDR3 DNA follows: TGTGCCAGCAGCGGCCGGGACTCCGGGGGACATGAGCAGTTCTTC. It codes for CASSGRDSGGHEQFF. This chain uses TRBV9 with TRBJ2-1; D might be TRBD2 (6 bases). The CDR3 runs to 15 residues. Germline V gene lookup returns CDR1 SGDLS and CDR2 YYNGEE. With 3 bases removed from V and 8 bases from J, the gap between germline ends came to 18 bases.

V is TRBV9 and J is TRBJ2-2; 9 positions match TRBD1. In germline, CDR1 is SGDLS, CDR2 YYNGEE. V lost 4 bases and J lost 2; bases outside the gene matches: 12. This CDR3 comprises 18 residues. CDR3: CASSPHARQGGNTGELFF. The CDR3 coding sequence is TGTGCCAGCAGCCCCCACGCCCGACAGGGGGGAAACACCGGGGAGCTGTTTTTT.

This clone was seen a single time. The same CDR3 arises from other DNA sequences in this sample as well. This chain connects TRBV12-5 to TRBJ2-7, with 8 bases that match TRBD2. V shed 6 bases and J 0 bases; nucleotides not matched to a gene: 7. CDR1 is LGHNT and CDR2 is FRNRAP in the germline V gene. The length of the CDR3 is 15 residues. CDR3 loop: CASGFGGGSSYEQYF. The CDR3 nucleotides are TGTGCTAGTGGGTTCGGGGGGGGGAGCTCCTACGAGCAGTACTTC.

This CDR3 is CASSPRQGGEKLFF. The CDR3 DNA sequence: TGTGCCAGCAGTCCGAGACAGGGTGGTGAAAAACTGTTTTTT. J is TRBJ1-4 and V is TRBV2; 7 positions agree with TRBD1. Germline V lookup: CDR1 SNHLY, CDR2 FYNNEI. With V trimmed by 5 bases and J by 7 bases, 7 bases remained unmatched. This CDR3 comprises 14 residues.

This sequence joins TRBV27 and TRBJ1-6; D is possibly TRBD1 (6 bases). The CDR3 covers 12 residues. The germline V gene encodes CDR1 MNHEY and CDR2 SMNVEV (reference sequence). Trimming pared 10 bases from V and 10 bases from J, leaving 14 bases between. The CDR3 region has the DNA TGTGCCACCCTTTGGGGGGGCTCACCCCTCCACTTT. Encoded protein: CATLWGGSPLHF.

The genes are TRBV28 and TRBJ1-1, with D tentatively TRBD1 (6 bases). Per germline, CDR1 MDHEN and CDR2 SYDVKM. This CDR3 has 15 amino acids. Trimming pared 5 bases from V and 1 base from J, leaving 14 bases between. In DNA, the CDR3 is TGTGCCAGCAGTACCTCCAGGGGAAGGAACACTGAAGCTTTCTTT. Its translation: CASSTSRGRNTEAFF.

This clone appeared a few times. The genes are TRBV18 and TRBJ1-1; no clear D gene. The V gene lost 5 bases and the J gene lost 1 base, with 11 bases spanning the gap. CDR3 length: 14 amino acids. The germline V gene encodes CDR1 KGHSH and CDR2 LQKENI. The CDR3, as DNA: TGTGCCAGCTCAATACAGAATACGAACACTGAAGCTTTCTTT. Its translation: CASSIQNTNTEAFF.

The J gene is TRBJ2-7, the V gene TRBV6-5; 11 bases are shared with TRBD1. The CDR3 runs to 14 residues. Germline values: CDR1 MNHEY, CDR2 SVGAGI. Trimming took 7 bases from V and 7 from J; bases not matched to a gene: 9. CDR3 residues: CASTYGDRGSEQYF. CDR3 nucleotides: TGTGCCAGCACCTACGGGGACAGGGGGTCGGAGCAGTACTTC.

The CDR3 is CASSPELQGTITYEQYF. The DNA for the CDR3 is TGTGCCAGCTCACCTGAACTACAGGGCACGATCACCTACGAGCAGTACTTC. This sequence joins TRBV18 and TRBJ2-7, with D possibly matching TRBD1 (6 bases). This CDR3 contains 17 residues. Deletions cut 3 bases from V and 2 bases from J, with 20 bases between. Per the germline V gene, CDR1 is KGHSH and CDR2 is LQKENI.

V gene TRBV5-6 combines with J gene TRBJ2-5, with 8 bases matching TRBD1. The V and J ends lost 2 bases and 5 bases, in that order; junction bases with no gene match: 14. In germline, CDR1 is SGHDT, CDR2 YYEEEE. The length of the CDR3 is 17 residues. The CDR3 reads CASSLKAGTGLYETQYF. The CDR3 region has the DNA TGTGCCAGCAGCTTAAAAGCCGGGACAGGTCTGTACGAGACCCAGTACTTC.

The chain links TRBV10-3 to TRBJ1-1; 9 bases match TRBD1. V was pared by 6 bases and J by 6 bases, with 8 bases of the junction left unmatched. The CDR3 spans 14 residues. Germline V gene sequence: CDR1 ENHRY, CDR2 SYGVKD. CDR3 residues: CAISPGQGMAEAFF. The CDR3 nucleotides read TGTGCCATCAGCCCAGGACAGGGGATGGCTGAAGCTTTCTTT.

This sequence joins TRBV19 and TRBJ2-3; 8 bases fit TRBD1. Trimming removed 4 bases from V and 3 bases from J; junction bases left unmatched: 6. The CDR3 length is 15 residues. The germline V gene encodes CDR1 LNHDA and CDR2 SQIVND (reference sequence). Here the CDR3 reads CASSSQDRVTDTQYF. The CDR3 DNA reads TGTGCCAGTAGTAGCCAGGACAGGGTTACAGATACGCAGTATTTT. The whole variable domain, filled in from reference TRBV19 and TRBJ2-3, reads DGGITQSPKYLFRKEGQNVTLSCEQNLNHDAMYWYRQDPGQGLRLIYYSQIVNDFQKGDIAEGYSVSREKKESFPLTVTSAQKNPTAFYLCASSSQDRVTDTQYFGPGTRLTVL.

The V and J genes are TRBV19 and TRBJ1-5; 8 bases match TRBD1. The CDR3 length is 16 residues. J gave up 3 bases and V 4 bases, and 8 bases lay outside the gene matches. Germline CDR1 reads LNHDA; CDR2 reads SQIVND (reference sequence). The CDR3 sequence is CASSTQRTGINQPQHF. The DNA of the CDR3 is TGTGCCAGTAGTACCCAGAGGACAGGGATCAATCAGCCCCAGCATTTT.

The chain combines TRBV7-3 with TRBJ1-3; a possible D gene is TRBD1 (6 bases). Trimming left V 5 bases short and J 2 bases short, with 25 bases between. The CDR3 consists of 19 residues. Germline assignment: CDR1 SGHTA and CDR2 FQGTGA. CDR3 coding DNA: TGTGCCAGCAGCCGATTGACACGAGGGGGGGGATTAACTGGAAACACCATATATTTT. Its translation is CASSRLTRGGGLTGNTIYF.

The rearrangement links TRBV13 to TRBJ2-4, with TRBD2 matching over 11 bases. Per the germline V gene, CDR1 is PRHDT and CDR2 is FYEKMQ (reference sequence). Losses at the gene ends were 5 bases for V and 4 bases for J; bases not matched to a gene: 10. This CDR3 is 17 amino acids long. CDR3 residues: CASSIRLLAGGKNIQYF. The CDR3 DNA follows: TGTGCCAGCAGCATCCGTCTCCTAGCGGGGGGTAAAAACATTCAGTACTTC.

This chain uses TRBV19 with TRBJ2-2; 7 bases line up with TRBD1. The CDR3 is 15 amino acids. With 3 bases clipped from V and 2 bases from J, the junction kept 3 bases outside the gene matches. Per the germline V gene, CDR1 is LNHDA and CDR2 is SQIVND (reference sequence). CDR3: CASSIGQVNTGELFF. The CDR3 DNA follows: TGTGCCAGTAGTATCGGACAGGTTAACACCGGGGAGCTGTTTTTT. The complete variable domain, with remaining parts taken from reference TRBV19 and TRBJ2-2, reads DGGITQSPKYLFRKEGQNVTLSCEQNLNHDAMYWYRQDPGQGLRLIYYSQIVNDFQKGDIAEGYSVSREKKESFPLTVTSAQKNPTAFYLCASSIGQVNTGELFFGEGSRLTVL.

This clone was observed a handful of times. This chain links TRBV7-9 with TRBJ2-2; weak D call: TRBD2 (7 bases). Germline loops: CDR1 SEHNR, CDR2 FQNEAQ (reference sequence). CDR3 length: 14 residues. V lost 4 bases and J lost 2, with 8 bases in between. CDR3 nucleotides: TGTGCCAGCAGCTGGGGGGGCAACACCGGGGAGCTGTTTTTT. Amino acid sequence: CASSWGGNTGELFF.